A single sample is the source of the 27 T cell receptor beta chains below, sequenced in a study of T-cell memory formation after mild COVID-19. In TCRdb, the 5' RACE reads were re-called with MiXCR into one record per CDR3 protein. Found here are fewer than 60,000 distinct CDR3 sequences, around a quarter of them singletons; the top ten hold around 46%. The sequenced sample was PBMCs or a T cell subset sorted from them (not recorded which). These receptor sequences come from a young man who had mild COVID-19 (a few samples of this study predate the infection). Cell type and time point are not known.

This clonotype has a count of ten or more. The CDR3 nucleotides read TGCGCCAGCAGCCAAGATAGGGGGGGGGCAGATACGCAGTATTTT. Encoded protein: CASSQDRGGADTQYF. The rearrangement links TRBV4-1 to TRBJ2-3, with D perhaps matching TRBD2 (7 bases). Germline CDR1 MGHRA, CDR2 YSYEKL. Trimming removed 0 bases from V and 4 bases from J, with 11 bases in between. The CDR3 contains 15 residues.

CDR3 loop: CASSPPRRETQYF. The DNA for the CDR3 is TGTGCCAGCAGCCCCCCCCGTCGGGAGACCCAGTACTTC. The V and J genes are TRBV9 and TRBJ2-5; D is unresolved. The germline V gene encodes CDR1 SGDLS and CDR2 YYNGEE. The CDR3 has 13 amino acids. The V end was cut by 4 bases, the J end by 5 bases, with 12 bases between.

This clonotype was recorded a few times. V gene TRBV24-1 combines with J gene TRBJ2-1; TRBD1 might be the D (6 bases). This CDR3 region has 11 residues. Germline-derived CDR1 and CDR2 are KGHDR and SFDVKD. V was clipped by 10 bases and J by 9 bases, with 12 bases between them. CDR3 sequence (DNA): TGTGCCACGTTTCAGGGGAGTGAGCAGTTCTTC. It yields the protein CATFQGSEQFF.

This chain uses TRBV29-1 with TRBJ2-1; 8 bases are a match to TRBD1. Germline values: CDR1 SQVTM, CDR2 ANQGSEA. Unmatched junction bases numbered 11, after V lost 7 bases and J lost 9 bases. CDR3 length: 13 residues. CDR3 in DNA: TGCAGCGCAAAGGACAGGGTAGTTGGTGAGCAGTTCTTC. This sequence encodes CSAKDRVVGEQFF.

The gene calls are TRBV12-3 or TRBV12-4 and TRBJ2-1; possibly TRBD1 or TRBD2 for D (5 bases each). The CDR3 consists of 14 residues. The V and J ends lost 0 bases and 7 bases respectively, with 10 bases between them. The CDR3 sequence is CASSLARGANEQFF. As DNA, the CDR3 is TGTGCCAGCAGTTTAGCGCGAGGGGCTAATGAGCAGTTCTTC.

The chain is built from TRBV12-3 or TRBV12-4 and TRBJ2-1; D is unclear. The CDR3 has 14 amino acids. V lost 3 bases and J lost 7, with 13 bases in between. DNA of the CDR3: TGTGCCAGCAGTTTGGTTTCGGCGGATAATGAGCAGTTCTTC. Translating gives CASSLVSADNEQFF.

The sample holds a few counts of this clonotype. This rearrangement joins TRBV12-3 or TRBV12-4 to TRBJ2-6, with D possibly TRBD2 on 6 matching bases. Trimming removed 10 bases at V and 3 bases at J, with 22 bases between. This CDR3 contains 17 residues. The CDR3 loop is CATSNRDSRVGANVLTF. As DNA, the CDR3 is TGTGCCACCTCAAACCGGGACTCCCGGGTTGGGGCCAACGTCCTGACTTTC.

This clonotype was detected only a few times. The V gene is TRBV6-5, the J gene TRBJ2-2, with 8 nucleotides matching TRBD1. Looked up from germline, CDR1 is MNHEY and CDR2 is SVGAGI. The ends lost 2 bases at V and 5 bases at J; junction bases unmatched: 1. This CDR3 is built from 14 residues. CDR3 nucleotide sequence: TGTGCCAGCAGTTACGGGACAGGAACCGGGGAGCTGTTTTTT. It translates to CASSYGTGTGELFF.

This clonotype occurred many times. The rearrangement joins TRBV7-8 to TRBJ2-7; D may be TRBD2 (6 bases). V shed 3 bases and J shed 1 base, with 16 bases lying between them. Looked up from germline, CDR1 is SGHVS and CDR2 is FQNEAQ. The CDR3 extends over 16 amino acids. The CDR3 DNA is TGTGCCAGCAGCTTGGGGATTTTGGGGGGATCCTACGAGCAGTACGTC. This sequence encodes CASSLGILGGSYEQYV.

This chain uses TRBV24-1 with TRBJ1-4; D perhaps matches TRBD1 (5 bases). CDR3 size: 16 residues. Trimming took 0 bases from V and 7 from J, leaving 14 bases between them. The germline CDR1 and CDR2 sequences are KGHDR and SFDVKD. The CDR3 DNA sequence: TGTGCCACCAGTGATTTGCAGACAGCGCTTTGTGAAAAACTGTTTTTT. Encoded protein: CATSDLQTALCEKLFF.

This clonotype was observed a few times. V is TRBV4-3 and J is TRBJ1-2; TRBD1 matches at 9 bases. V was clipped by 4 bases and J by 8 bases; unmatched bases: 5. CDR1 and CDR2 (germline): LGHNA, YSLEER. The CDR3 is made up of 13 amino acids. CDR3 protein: CASSLGTGWGYTF. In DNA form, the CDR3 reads TGCGCCAGCAGCCTAGGGACAGGGTGGGGCTACACCTTC.

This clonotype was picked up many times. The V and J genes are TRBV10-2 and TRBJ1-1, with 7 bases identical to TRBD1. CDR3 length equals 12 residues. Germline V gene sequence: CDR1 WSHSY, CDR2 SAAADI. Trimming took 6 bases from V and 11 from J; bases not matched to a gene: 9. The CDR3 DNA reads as TGCGCCAGCAGCCCCAGGGGGTTTAGGGCTTTCTTT. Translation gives CASSPRGFRAFF.

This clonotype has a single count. The CDR3 loop is CASSLDSKSGTHTGELFF. CDR3 in DNA: TGTGCCAGCAGCTTGGATAGCAAGTCCGGGACCCACACCGGGGAGCTGTTTTTT. J is TRBJ2-2 and V is TRBV5-6; D is perhaps TRBD1 or TRBD2 (5 bases each). Trimming took off 0 bases at V and 3 bases at J, with 18 bases between the two ends. Germline values: CDR1 SGHDT, CDR2 YYEEEE. The CDR3 is 18 amino acids.

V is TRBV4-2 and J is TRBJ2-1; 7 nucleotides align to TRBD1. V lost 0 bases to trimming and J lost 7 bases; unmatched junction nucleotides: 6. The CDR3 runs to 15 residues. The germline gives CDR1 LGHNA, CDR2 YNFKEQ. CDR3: CASSQDEGAVNEQFF. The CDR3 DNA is TGTGCCAGCAGCCAAGATGAGGGGGCCGTGAATGAGCAGTTCTTC.

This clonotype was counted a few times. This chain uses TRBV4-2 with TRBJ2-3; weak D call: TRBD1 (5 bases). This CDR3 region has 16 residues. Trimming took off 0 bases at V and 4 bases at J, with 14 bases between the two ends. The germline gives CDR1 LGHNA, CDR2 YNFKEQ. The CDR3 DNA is TGTGCCAGCAGCCAAGATCTAGGGTGGGGCGCAGATACGCAGTATTTT. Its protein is CASSQDLGWGADTQYF.

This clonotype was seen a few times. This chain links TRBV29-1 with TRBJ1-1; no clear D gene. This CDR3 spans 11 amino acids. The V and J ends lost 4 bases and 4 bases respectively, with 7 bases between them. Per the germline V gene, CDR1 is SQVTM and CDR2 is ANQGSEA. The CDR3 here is CSVAPPTEAFF. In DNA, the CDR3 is TGCAGCGTTGCGCCACCCACTGAAGCTTTCTTT.

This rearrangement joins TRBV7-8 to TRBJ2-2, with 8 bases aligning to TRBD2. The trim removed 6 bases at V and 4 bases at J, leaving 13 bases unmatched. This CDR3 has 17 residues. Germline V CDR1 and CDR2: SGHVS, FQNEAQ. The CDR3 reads CASRPPRSGGITGELFF. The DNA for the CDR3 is TGTGCCAGCAGGCCGCCCCGGAGCGGGGGAATCACCGGGGAGCTGTTTTTT. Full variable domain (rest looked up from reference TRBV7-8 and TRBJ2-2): GAGVSQSPRYKVAKRGQDVALRCDPISGHVSLFWYQQALGQGPEFLTYFQNEAQLDKSGLPSDRFFAERPEGSVSTLKIQRTQQEDSAVYLCASRPPRSGGITGELFFGEGSRLTVL.

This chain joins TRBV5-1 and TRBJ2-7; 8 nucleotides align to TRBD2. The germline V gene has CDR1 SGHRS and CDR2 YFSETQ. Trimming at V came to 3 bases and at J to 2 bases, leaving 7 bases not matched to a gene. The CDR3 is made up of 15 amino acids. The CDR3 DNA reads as TGCGCCAGCAGCTCCTACGGGGGGGGCGCCTACGAGCAGTACTTC. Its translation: CASSSYGGGAYEQYF.

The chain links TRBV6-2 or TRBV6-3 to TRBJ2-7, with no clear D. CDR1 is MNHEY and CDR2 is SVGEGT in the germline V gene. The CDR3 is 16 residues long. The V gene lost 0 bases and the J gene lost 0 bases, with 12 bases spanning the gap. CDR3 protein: CASSYSASDSSYEQYV. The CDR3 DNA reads TGTGCCAGCAGTTACTCGGCCAGCGATAGCTCCTACGAGCAGTACGTC.

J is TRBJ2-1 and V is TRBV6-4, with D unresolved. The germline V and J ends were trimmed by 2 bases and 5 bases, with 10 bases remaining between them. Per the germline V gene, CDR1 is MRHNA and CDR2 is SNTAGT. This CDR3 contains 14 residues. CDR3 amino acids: CASSDNGLNNEQFF. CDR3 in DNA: TGTGCCAGCAGTGACAATGGGCTTAACAATGAGCAGTTCTTC.

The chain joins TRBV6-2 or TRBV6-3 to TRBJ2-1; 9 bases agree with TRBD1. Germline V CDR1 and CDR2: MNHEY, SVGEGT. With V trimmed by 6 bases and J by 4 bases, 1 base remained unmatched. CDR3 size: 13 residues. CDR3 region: CASRTGGYNEQFF. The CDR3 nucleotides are TGTGCCAGCAGGACAGGGGGATACAATGAGCAGTTCTTC.

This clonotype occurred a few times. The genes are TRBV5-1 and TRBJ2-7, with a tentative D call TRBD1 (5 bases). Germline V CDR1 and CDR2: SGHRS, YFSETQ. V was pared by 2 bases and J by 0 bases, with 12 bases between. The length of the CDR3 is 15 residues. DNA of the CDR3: TGCGCCAGCAGCTTAAGGCAGGGCCCCTCCTACGAGCAGTACTTC. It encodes CASSLRQGPSYEQYF.

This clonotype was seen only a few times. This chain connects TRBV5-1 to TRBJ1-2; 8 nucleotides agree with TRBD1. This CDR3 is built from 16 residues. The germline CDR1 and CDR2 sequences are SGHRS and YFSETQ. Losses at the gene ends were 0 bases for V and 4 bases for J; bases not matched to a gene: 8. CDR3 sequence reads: CASSLDLRTGFYGYTF. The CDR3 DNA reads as TGCGCCAGCAGCTTGGACTTGAGGACAGGGTTCTATGGCTACACCTTC.

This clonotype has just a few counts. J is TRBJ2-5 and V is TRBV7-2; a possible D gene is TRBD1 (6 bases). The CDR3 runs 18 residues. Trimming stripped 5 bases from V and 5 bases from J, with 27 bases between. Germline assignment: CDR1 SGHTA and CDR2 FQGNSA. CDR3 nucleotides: TGTGCCAGCAGCCTTACAGGGCGAATGGGGCCGGGTCGGGAGACCCAGTACTTC. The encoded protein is CASSLTGRMGPGRETQYF.

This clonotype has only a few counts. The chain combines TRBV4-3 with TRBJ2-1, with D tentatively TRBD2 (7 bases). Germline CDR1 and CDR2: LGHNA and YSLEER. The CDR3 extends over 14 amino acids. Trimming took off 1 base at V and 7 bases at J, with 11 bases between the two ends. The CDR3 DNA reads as TGCGCCAGCAGCCAAGGCCGGGGGGCAAATGAGCAGTTCTTC. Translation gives CASSQGRGANEQFF.

This chain's CDR3 is CASSYSTGSQRGYTF. CDR3 bases: TGTGCCAGCAGTTACTCGACCGGGAGCCAGAGGGGCTACACCTTC. The gene calls are TRBV6-5 and TRBJ1-2; D unresolved. V was shortened by 0 bases and J by 8 bases, with 16 bases between the two germline ends. Germline V gene data show CDR1 as MNHEY and CDR2 as SVGAGI. This CDR3 has 15 residues.

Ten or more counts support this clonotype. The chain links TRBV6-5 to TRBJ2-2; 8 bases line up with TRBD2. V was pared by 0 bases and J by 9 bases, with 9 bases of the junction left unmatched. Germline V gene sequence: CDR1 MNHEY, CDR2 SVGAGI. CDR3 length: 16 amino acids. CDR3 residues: CASSYSVNSGVRELFF. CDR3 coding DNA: TGTGCCAGCAGTTACTCTGTGAATAGCGGGGTCCGGGAGCTGTTTTTT.